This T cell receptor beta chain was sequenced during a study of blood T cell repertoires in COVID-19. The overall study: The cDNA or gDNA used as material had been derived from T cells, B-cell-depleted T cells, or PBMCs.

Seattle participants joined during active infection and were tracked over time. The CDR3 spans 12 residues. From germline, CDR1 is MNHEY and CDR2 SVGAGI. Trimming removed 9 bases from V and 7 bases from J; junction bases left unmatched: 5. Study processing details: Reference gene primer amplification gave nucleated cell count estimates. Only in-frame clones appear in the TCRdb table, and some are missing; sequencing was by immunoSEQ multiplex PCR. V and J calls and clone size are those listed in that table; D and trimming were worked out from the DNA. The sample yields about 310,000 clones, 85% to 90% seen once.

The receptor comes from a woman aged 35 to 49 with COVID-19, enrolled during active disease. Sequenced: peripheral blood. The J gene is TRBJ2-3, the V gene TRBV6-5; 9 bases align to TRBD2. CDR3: CASTTSGYTQYF. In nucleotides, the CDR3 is TGTGCCAGTACGACTAGCGGTTATACGCAGTATTTT.